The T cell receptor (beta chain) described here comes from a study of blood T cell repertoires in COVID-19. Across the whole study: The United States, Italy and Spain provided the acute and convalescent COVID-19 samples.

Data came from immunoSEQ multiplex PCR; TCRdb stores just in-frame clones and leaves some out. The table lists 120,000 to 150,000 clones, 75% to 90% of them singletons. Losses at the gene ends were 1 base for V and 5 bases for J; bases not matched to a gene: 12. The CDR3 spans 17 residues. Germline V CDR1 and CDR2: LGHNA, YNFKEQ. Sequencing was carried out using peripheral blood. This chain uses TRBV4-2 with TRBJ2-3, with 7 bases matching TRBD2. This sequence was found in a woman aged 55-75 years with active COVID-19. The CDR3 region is CASSQVRREGRGDTQYF. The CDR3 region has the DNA TGTGCCAGCAGCCAAGTCAGAAGGGAGGGCCGGGGAGATACGCAGTATTTT.